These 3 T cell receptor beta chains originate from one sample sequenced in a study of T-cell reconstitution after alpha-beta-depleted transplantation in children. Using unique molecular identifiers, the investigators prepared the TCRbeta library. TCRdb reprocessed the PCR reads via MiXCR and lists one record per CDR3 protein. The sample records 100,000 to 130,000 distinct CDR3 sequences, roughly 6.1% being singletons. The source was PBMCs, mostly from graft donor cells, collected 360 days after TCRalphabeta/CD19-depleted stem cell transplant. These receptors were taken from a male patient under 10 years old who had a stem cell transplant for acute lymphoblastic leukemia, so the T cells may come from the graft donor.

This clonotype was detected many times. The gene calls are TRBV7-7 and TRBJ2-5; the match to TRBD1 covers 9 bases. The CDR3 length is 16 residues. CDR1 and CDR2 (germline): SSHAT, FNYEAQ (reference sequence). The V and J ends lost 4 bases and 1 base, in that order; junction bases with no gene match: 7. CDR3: CASSSGQGGIQETQYF. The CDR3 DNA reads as TGTGCCAGCAGCTCGGGACAGGGAGGGATCCAAGAGACCCAGTACTTC.

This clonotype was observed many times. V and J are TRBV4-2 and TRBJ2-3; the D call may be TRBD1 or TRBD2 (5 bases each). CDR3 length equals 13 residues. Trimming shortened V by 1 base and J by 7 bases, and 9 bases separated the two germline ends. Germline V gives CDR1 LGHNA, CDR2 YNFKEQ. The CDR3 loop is CASSQGWGNTQYF. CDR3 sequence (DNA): TGTGCCAGCAGCCAAGGGTGGGGGAATACGCAGTATTTT.

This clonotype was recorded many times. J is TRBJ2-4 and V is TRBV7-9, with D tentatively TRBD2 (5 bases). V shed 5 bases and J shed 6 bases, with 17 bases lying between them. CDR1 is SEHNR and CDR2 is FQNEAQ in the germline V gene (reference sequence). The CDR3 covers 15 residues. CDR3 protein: CASSRTGKERNIQYF. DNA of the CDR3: TGTGCCAGCAGCCGGACGGGGAAGGAGAGAAACATTCAGTACTTC.